These T cell receptor beta chains were read from a single sample in a study of cytomegalovirus exposure and HLA in healthy donors. Sequenced by immunoSEQ multiplex PCR; TCRdb stores in-frame clones only, minus some. The table lists about 130,000 clones, 85% to 90% of them singletons. The sample consisted of PBMCs. Every receptor here comes from a woman younger than 35 in good health and CMV-seronegative. Each CDR3 is given with its conserved first and last residue. The D gene is left open where the match is weak. Not every row has a clone size; where given, it reads once, few, many or a size class.

V: TRBV28
size: -
D: -
J: TRBJ2-7
CDR3: CASSFRSEGYEQYF
DNA: TGTGCCAGCAGTTTTCGTTCGGAGGGCTACGAGCAGTACTTC

V: TRBV5-4
size: -
D: TRBD2
J: TRBJ2-1
CDR3: CASSLDSGSLSYNEQFF
DNA: TGTGCCAGCAGCTTGGATAGCGGGAGCCTCTCCTACAATGAGCAGTTCTTC

V: TRBV5-1
size: few
D: TRBD1
J: TRBJ2-3
CDR3: CASSPTGTGGGTDTQYF
DNA: TGCGCCAGCAGCCCCACCGGGACAGGGGGGGGCACAGATACGCAGTATTTT

V: TRBV6-1
size: few
D: TRBD2
J: TRBJ2-1
CDR3: CASSEETSGSNEQFF
DNA: TGTGCCAGCAGTGAAGAGACTAGCGGGAGCAATGAGCAGTTCTTC

V: TRBV18
size: -
D: -
J: TRBJ2-7
CDR3: CASSPPLSGYEQYF
DNA: TGTGCCAGCTCACCACCGCTTAGCGGATACGAGCAGTACTTC

V: TRBV28
size: -
D: TRBD2
J: TRBJ2-2
CDR3: CASSSNLAGETGELFF
DNA: TGTGCCAGCAGTTCCAATTTAGCGGGTGAGACCGGGGAGCTGTTTTTT

V: TRBV5-1
size: -
D: TRBD1
J: TRBJ1-4
CDR3: CASSFRDRDEKLFF
DNA: TGCGCCAGCAGCTTCCGGGACAGGGATGAAAAACTGTTTTTT

V: TRBV4-3
size: -
D: -
J: TRBJ1-2
CDR3: CASSQDRGYGYTF
DNA: TGCGCCAGCAGCCAAGATAGGGGCTATGGCTACACCTTC

V: TRBV28
size: -
D: TRBD1
J: TRBJ2-2
CDR3: CASSGQGAIPGELFF
DNA: TGTGCCAGCAGTGGACAGGGGGCGATCCCCGGGGAGCTGTTTTTT

V: TRBV29-1
size: -
D: TRBD1
J: TRBJ2-7
CDR3: CSVATTGGYYEQYF
DNA: TGCAGCGTGGCAACGACAGGGGGTTACTACGAGCAGTACTTC

V: TRBV6-5
size: -
D: TRBD2
J: TRBJ2-3
CDR3: CASSSGRGTDTQYF
DNA: TGTGCCAGTAGTAGCGGGAGGGGTACAGATACGCAGTATTTT

V: TRBV21-1
size: -
D: -
J: TRBJ2-7
CDR3: CASSKTRAYEQYF
DNA: TGTGCCAGCAGCAAAACCAGGGCCTACGAGCAGTACTTC

V: TRBV30
size: once
D: TRBD1
J: TRBJ1-5
CDR3: CAWRGQGQQPQHF
DNA: TGTGCCTGGAGGGGACAGGGACAGCAGCCCCAGCATTTT

V: TRBV27
size: once
D: TRBD1
J: TRBJ2-7
CDR3: CASSSDRDRVSYEQYF
DNA: TGTGCCAGCAGCTCGGACCGGGACAGGGTAAGCTACGAGCAGTACTTC

V: TRBV4-1
size: -
D: -
J: TRBJ2-7
CDR3: CASSQEATGLGTYEQYF
DNA: TGCGCCAGCAGCCAAGAGGCTACAGGGTTGGGGACGTACGAGCAGTACTTC

V: TRBV28
size: -
D: -
J: TRBJ2-4
CDR3: CASSPRVLLAKNIQYF
DNA: TGTGCCAGCAGTCCCAGGGTTCTATTGGCCAAAAACATTCAGTACTTC

V: TRBV19
size: -
D: -
J: TRBJ2-2
CDR3: CASRTRSLGGTGELFF
DNA: TGTGCCAGTAGGACCCGGAGTCTAGGGGGTACCGGGGAGCTGTTTTTT

V: TRBV4-2
size: once
D: -
J: TRBJ1-1
CDR3: CASSQPLLGGNTEAFF
DNA: TGTGCCAGCAGCCAACCCCTACTGGGAGGGAACACTGAAGCTTTCTTT

V: TRBV27
size: -
D: -
J: TRBJ1-2
CDR3: CASSPLKESREYYGYTF
DNA: TGTGCCAGCAGTCCGTTGAAGGAGAGCAGGGAATACTATGGCTACACCTTC

V: TRBV5-1
size: -
D: -
J: TRBJ2-5
CDR3: CASSLGLGETQYF
DNA: TGCGCCAGCAGCTTGGGACTAGGGGAGACCCAGTACTTC

V: TRBV2
size: -
D: -
J: TRBJ1-1
CDR3: CARPRMNTEAFF
DNA: TGTGCCAGACCGAGGATGAACACTGAAGCTTTCTTT

V: TRBV30
size: -
D: TRBD1
J: TRBJ2-1
CDR3: CAWAMDRNPYNEQFF
DNA: TGTGCCTGGGCTATGGACAGGAACCCCTACAATGAGCAGTTCTTC

V: TRBV2
size: once
D: -
J: TRBJ2-4
CDR3: CASSEEATVAKNIQYF
DNA: TGTGCCAGCAGTGAAGAGGCGACAGTAGCCAAAAACATTCAGTACTTC

V: TRBV2
size: -
D: TRBD1
J: TRBJ2-2
CDR3: CASRGQGPGEGELFF
DNA: TGTGCCAGCAGAGGACAGGGGCCGGGTGAGGGGGAGCTGTTTTTT

V: TRBV10-2
size: -
D: -
J: TRBJ2-2
CDR3: CARASPADTIGELFF
DNA: TGCGCCAGGGCTTCCCCCGCGGACACTATCGGGGAGCTGTTTTTT

V: TRBV28
size: once
D: TRBD1
J: TRBJ2-7
CDR3: CASSSPRPEDRGTYEQYF
DNA: TGTGCCAGCAGTTCCCCCCGTCCAGAGGACAGGGGCACCTACGAGCAGTACTTC

V: TRBV7-9
size: -
D: -
J: TRBJ1-1
CDR3: CASSSRGTEAFF
DNA: TGTGCCAGCAGCTCCCGAGGGACTGAAGCTTTCTTT

V: TRBV25-1
size: once
D: -
J: TRBJ1-3
CDR3: CASTYGGSGTIYF
DNA: TGTGCCAGCACCTACGGGGGGTCCGGCACCATATATTTT

V: TRBV11-2
size: -
D: -
J: TRBJ2-5
CDR3: CASSLRHDQETQYF
DNA: TGTGCCAGCAGCCTGCGACACGACCAAGAGACCCAGTACTTC